This entry lists 21 T cell receptor beta chains sequenced from one sample in a study of OX40 agonist ivuxolimab in advanced cancers. Library preparation used the immunoSEQ multiplex PCR assay. The source is immuneACCESS, and TCRdb retained only in-frame sequences with V and J called. Part of the clones is not carried over; for the studies checked, unresolved V genes explain less than half of this, and the remainder is unexplained. This sample has about 53,000 clones in its table, and roughly 80% of those were observed once. Around 13% of the sample comes from the top ten. The starting material was CD4+ or CD8+ T cells sorted from blood, obtained in a trial of the OX40 agonist ivuxolimab. Receptors originate from an adult with an advanced solid tumor such as melanoma, head and neck, liver or kidney cancer.

The chain links TRBV5-1 to TRBJ1-1, with a tentative D call TRBD1 (5 bases). Per germline, CDR1 SGHRS and CDR2 YFSETQ. Trimming removed 0 bases at V and 5 bases at J, with 14 bases between. This CDR3 is built from 15 residues. CDR3 nucleotides: TGCGCCAGCAGCTTGGAAGGGGCCACGGGGACTGAAGCTTTCTTT. This codes for CASSLEGATGTEAFF.

The chain joins TRBV11-2 to TRBJ2-1, with 12 bases matching TRBD2. V shed 5 bases and J 10 bases; nucleotides not matched to a gene: 9. Germline CDR1 reads SGHAT; CDR2 reads FQNNGV. The CDR3 sequence is 15 residues long. CDR3 in DNA: TGTGCCAGCAGCGCCGGGACTAGCGGGCTGAGAGAGCAGTTCTTC. This gives the protein CASSAGTSGLREQFF.

The J gene is TRBJ2-1, the V gene TRBV2, with TRBD1 identical over 9 bases. CDR1 is SNHLY and CDR2 is FYNNEI in the germline V gene. V lost 7 bases to trimming and J lost 9 bases; unmatched junction nucleotides: 10. The CDR3 covers 14 residues. DNA for the CDR3: TGTGCCAGCAAGAACGGACAGGGGCAGGGTGAGCAGTTCTTC. It encodes CASKNGQGQGEQFF.

The rearrangement uses TRBV5-1 and TRBJ2-3; 7 bases match TRBD1. The CDR3 sequence is 14 residues long. Germline CDR1 SGHRS, CDR2 YFSETQ. V lost 3 bases, J lost 4 bases, and 5 bases stayed unmatched. The CDR3 protein is CASSSAQGPDTQYF. The CDR3 DNA is TGCGCCAGCAGCTCAGCACAGGGGCCAGATACGCAGTATTTT. The entire variable domain, with the rest obtained from reference TRBV5-1 and TRBJ2-3, is as follows: KAGVTQTPRYLIKTRGQQVTLSCSPISGHRSVSWYQQTPGQGLQFLFEYFSETQRNKGNFPGRFSGRQFSNSRSEMNVSTLELGDSALYLCASSSAQGPDTQYFGPGTRLTVL.

This clone was observed a few times. The chain combines TRBV5-5 with TRBJ2-1; TRBD2 matches at 11 bases. Germline V CDR1 and CDR2: SGHKS, YYEKEE (reference sequence). V gave up 4 bases and J gave up 15 bases; unmatched junction bases: 15. The CDR3 is 15 residues long. The CDR3 DNA is TGTGCCAGCAGCCCCCCTTCGCCACTAGCGGGAGAACTGTTCTTC. It is translated as CASSPPSPLAGELFF. Supplemented by reference TRBV5-5 and TRBJ2-1, the full variable domain reads DAGVTQSPTHLIKTRGQQVTLRCSPISGHKSVSWYQQVLGQGPQFIFQYYEKEERGRGNFPDRFSARQFPNYSSELNVNALLLGDSALYLCASSPPSPLAGELFFGPGTRLTVL.

The CDR3 here is CASTVWIYNEQFF. Written as DNA, the CDR3 is TGTGCCAGCACGGTTTGGATCTACAATGAGCAGTTCTTC. The rearrangement joins TRBV2 to TRBJ2-1; unclear D gene. The germline CDR1 and CDR2 sequences are SNHLY and FYNNEI. The CDR3 consists of 13 residues. The ends were cut back, 7 bases at V and 3 bases at J, with 10 bases in the middle. The whole variable domain, remainder taken from reference TRBV2 and TRBJ2-1, is EPEVTQTPSHQVTQMGQEVILRCVPISNHLYFYWYRQILGQKVEFLVSFYNNEISEKSEIFDDQFSVERPDGSNFTLKIRSTKLEDSAMYFCASTVWIYNEQFFGPGTRLTVL.

The rearrangement uses TRBV11-3 and TRBJ2-1; tentatively, D is TRBD1 or TRBD2 (7 bases each). The length of the CDR3 is 17 residues. In germline, CDR1 is SGHNT, CDR2 YENEEA. Trimming took off 5 bases at V and 8 bases at J, with 25 bases between the two ends. CDR3 coding DNA: TGTGCCAGCAGCCCCAACAGGGGCCTAGCGGAGGGCGATGAGCAGTTCTTC. It specifies CASSPNRGLAEGDEQFF. The entire variable domain, with the rest obtained from reference TRBV11-3 and TRBJ2-1, is as follows: EAGVVQSPRYKIIEKKQPVAFWCNPISGHNTLYWYLQNLGQGPELLIRYENEEAVDDSQLPKDRFSAERLKGVDSTLKIQPAELGDSAVYLCASSPNRGLAEGDEQFFGPGTRLTVL.

This clone was seen more than once but under ten times. The DNA for the CDR3 is TGTGCCAGTCGGGTCGCAGGGGGCGGCTACGAGCAGTACTTC. Protein: CASRVAGGGYEQYF. The chain has TRBV19 and TRBJ2-7, with TRBD1 matching 8 bases. J was trimmed by 3 bases and V by 8 bases; bases with no gene match: 9. The germline V gene has CDR1 LNHDA and CDR2 SQIVND (reference sequence). The length of the CDR3 is 14 residues.

This sequence joins TRBV10-3 and TRBJ1-3, with TRBD1 as a possible D gene (6 bases). This CDR3 is 13 amino acids long. The V end lost 10 bases, the J end lost 2 bases, and 12 bases lay between the germline ends. The germline V gene has CDR1 ENHRY and CDR2 SYGVKD. In DNA, the CDR3 is TGTGCCACACAGGGAGGGACTGGAAACACCATATATTTT. Translation gives CATQGGTGNTIYF.

This chain joins TRBV19 and TRBJ1-2; 9 bases align to TRBD1. CDR1 is LNHDA, CDR2 SQIVND, per germline (reference sequence). The ends lost 4 bases at V and 8 bases at J; junction bases unmatched: 14. This CDR3 region has 16 residues. In nucleotides, the CDR3 is TGTGCCAGTAGTACCGTCCCGGGACAGGGACCCTACGGCTACACCTTC. The encoded protein is CASSTVPGQGPYGYTF.

The chain is built from TRBV6-5 and TRBJ2-2, with TRBD2 matching 8 bases. V was clipped by 6 bases and J by 9 bases; unmatched bases: 12. CDR1 and CDR2 (germline): MNHEY, SVGAGI. The CDR3 loop spans 15 amino acids. This CDR3 is CASSPKVAGTRELFF. The CDR3 region has the DNA TGTGCCAGCAGCCCTAAGGTAGCGGGGACAAGGGAGCTGTTTTTT.

This clone was observed once. V is TRBV29-1 and J is TRBJ1-1, with D possibly TRBD1 on 5 matching bases. CDR1 SQVTM and CDR2 ANQGSEA come from the germline V gene. The CDR3 runs 14 residues. V lost 4 bases and J lost 4, with 16 bases in between. The CDR3 sequence is CSVADGGRITEAFF. The CDR3 region has the DNA TGCAGCGTTGCGGACGGGGGAAGGATCACTGAAGCTTTCTTT.

This clone has a single count. The gene calls are TRBV28 and TRBJ1-2; 9 bases are a match to TRBD1. V was pared by 5 bases and J by 5 bases, with 3 bases of the junction left unmatched. The CDR3 runs 13 residues. Looked up from germline, CDR1 is MDHEN and CDR2 is SYDVKM. The CDR3 coding sequence is TGTGCCAGCAGTCCGGGACAGGGTTATGGCTACACCTTC. It yields the protein CASSPGQGYGYTF.

The J gene is TRBJ2-6, the V gene TRBV5-1, with D uncertain. V lost 0 bases and J lost 2, with 0 bases in between. Germline V gene lookup returns CDR1 SGHRS and CDR2 YFSETQ. This CDR3 has 13 amino acids. CDR3 loop: CASSLAGANVLTF. In DNA form, the CDR3 reads TGCGCCAGCAGCTTGGCTGGGGCCAACGTCCTGACTTTC.

The chain has TRBV6-5 and TRBJ2-7, with 8 bases matching TRBD2. Losses at the gene ends were 7 bases for V and 6 bases for J; bases not matched to a gene: 14. The CDR3 covers 15 residues. Germline V CDR1 and CDR2: MNHEY, SVGAGI. For the CDR3, the DNA is TGTGCCAGCATCGAGAATGAGAGCGGGAGTTGCGAGCAGTACTTC. This codes for CASIENESGSCEQYF.

CDR3 nucleotides: TGCGCCAGCAGCTCAGGGGGATCTTGGACAGATACGCAGTATTTT. Its protein is CASSSGGSWTDTQYF. The V gene is TRBV5-1, the J gene TRBJ2-3; 7 bases fit TRBD1. This CDR3 comprises 15 residues. V lost 3 bases to trimming and J lost 3 bases; unmatched junction nucleotides: 7. CDR1 and CDR2 from the germline V gene are SGHRS and YFSETQ. Together with reference TRBV5-1 and TRBJ2-3, the CDR3 gives the full variable domain: KAGVTQTPRYLIKTRGQQVTLSCSPISGHRSVSWYQQTPGQGLQFLFEYFSETQRNKGNFPGRFSGRQFSNSRSEMNVSTLELGDSALYLCASSSGGSWTDTQYFGPGTRLTVL.

The V and J genes are TRBV5-6 and TRBJ1-5; D is ambiguous. The CDR3 runs to 12 residues. The V gene lost 5 bases and the J gene lost 5 bases, with 8 bases spanning the gap. Germline CDR1 reads SGHDT; CDR2 reads YYEEEE. CDR3 sequence: CASRPSDQPQHF. DNA for the CDR3: TGTGCCAGCAGACCAAGTGATCAGCCCCAGCATTTT. Supplemented by reference TRBV5-6 and TRBJ1-5, the full variable domain reads DAGVTQSPTHLIKTRGQQVTLRCSPKSGHDTVSWYQQALGQGPQFIFQYYEEEERQRGNFPDRFSGHQFPNYSSELNVNALLLGDSALYLCASRPSDQPQHFGDGTRLSIL.

The chain carries TRBV18 and TRBJ2-3, with D perhaps matching TRBD1 or TRBD2 (5 bases each). The CDR3 is 17 amino acids. Germline V gene data show CDR1 as KGHSH and CDR2 as LQKENI. Trimming removed 1 base at V and 5 bases at J, with 19 bases between. The CDR3: CASSPQSPGTGQDTQYF. The CDR3, as DNA: TGTGCCAGCTCACCACAAAGTCCAGGAACGGGGCAAGATACGCAGTATTTT.

The chain has TRBV2 and TRBJ2-7; D possibly corresponds to TRBD1 (5 bases). CDR1 and CDR2 (germline): SNHLY, FYNNEI. The CDR3 extends over 15 amino acids. V shed 8 bases and J shed 8 bases, with 25 bases lying between them. This CDR3 is CASPTSAGISTQQYF. The DNA of the CDR3 is TGTGCCAGCCCGACGTCTGCAGGGATCTCTACGCAGCAGTACTTC.

The chain has TRBV5-1 and TRBJ1-4; D gene ambiguous. The CDR3 totals 13 residues. V lost 4 bases to trimming and J lost 7 bases, with 11 bases between them. Germline V gene lookup returns CDR1 SGHRS and CDR2 YFSETQ. CDR3 sequence reads: CASSTVTREKLFF. In nucleotides, the CDR3 is TGCGCCAGCAGCACGGTCACACGTGAAAAACTGTTTTTT.

The gene calls are TRBV10-1 and TRBJ2-3; perhaps TRBD1 as D (5 bases). Trimming stripped 4 bases from V and 1 base from J, with 12 bases between. Germline-derived CDR1 and CDR2 are WNHNN and SYGVQD (reference sequence). The CDR3 is 15 residues long. This chain's CDR3 is CASSGTTARTDTQYF. The CDR3 DNA follows: TGCGCCAGCAGTGGAACGACAGCTCGCACAGATACGCAGTATTTT.